The 15 T cell receptor beta chains listed next were all sequenced from one sample in a study of blood T cell repertoires in COVID-19. Data came from immunoSEQ multiplex PCR; TCRdb stores just in-frame clones and leaves some out. The sample holds approximately 260,000 clones, roughly 80% seen once. Sequencing was performed on peripheral blood. These receptors were collected from a woman of 80 years or more with active or convalescent COVID-19.

The rearrangement joins TRBV28 to TRBJ2-7; 11 bases agree with TRBD2. The germline gives CDR1 MDHEN, CDR2 SYDVKM. CDR3 length: 16 amino acids. V shed 6 bases, J shed 2 bases, and the junction held 9 bases outside the gene matches. CDR3 sequence: CASSTVAGGKPYEQYF. The CDR3 bases are TGTGCCAGCAGCACTGTAGCGGGGGGGAAACCCTACGAGCAGTACTTC.

Regarding this clone: Other nucleotide sequences from this sample produce the same CDR3. The gene calls are TRBV18 and TRBJ1-6; unclear D gene. Deletions cut 2 bases from V and 7 bases from J, with 6 bases between. The CDR3 totals 13 residues. The germline gives CDR1 KGHSH, CDR2 LQKENI. The CDR3 loop is CASSPAGNSPLHF. The CDR3 DNA reads as TGTGCCAGCTCACCAGCCGGGAATTCACCCCTCCACTTT.

The chain has TRBV18 and TRBJ1-2, with 8 bases fitting TRBD1. V was clipped by 3 bases and J by 6 bases; unmatched bases: 9. This CDR3 has 15 residues. Germline V CDR1 and CDR2: KGHSH, LQKENI. The CDR3 reads CASSPRQGFADGYTF. CDR3 in DNA: TGTGCCAGCTCACCGAGACAGGGGTTTGCAGATGGCTACACCTTC.

The V and J genes are TRBV5-1 and TRBJ2-2; TRBD2 aligns across 8 bases. V lost 4 bases and J lost 5; bases outside the gene matches: 7. This CDR3 comprises 15 residues. Germline V gene sequence: CDR1 SGHRS, CDR2 YFSETQ. CDR3: CASSIGTSDTGELFF. CDR3 DNA: TGCGCCAGCAGCATCGGGACTAGTGATACCGGGGAGCTGTTTTTT.

Note on this clone: The identical CDR3 is also encoded by other nucleotide sequences in the sample. V and J are TRBV5-1 and TRBJ1-2; 9 bases are a match to TRBD1. CDR3 size: 13 residues. Germline trimming cut 0 bases from V and 6 bases from J; bases unmatched to any gene: 0. CDR1 is SGHRS and CDR2 is YFSETQ in the germline V gene. This CDR3 is CASSLGQGDGYTF. DNA for the CDR3: TGCGCCAGCAGCTTGGGACAGGGGGATGGCTACACCTTC.

The V call is TRBV20-1, the J call TRBJ2-5; D may be TRBD2 (5 bases). This CDR3 is 11 amino acids long. Germline CDR1 and CDR2: DFQATT and SNEGSKA (reference sequence). The CDR3 protein is CSIIGKETQYF. Written as DNA, the CDR3 is TGCAGCATCATCGGGAAAGAGACCCAGTACTTC.

This rearrangement joins TRBV7-9 to TRBJ2-3; 10 bases line up with TRBD2. The junction had 4 bases not matched to a gene; V was cut back by 1 base and J by 0 bases. The CDR3 sequence is 17 residues long. Looked up from germline, CDR1 is SEHNR and CDR2 is FQNEAQ (reference sequence). CDR3 bases: TGTGCCAGCAGCTTAGGGATAGCGGGGGGAAGCACAGATACGCAGTATTTT. It codes for CASSLGIAGGSTDTQYF.

The chain is built from TRBV6-5 and TRBJ1-6; D ambiguous. Germline assignment: CDR1 MNHEY and CDR2 SVGAGI. This CDR3 contains 14 residues. Trimming pared 5 bases from V and 10 bases from J, leaving 15 bases between. This chain's CDR3 is CASSRSVFVSPLHF. In DNA, the CDR3 is TGTGCCAGCAGTCGCTCGGTTTTCGTGTCACCCCTCCACTTT.

The chain employs TRBV10-3 and TRBJ1-2; D gene ambiguous. The germline V gene has CDR1 ENHRY and CDR2 SYGVKD. CDR3 length: 13 residues. V was pared by 5 bases and J by 6 bases, with 13 bases between. The CDR3 protein is CAISSEGEDGYTF. CDR3 DNA: TGTGCCATCAGTAGCGAAGGAGAGGATGGCTACACCTTC.

This sequence joins TRBV5-1 and TRBJ1-4; 11 nucleotides agree with TRBD1. Germline CDR1 SGHRS, CDR2 YFSETQ. The CDR3 contains 17 residues. J lost 8 bases, V lost 1 base, and 10 bases had no gene match. The CDR3 reads CASSLSGQGVTSEKLFF. The CDR3 nucleotides read TGCGCCAGCAGCTTGTCGGGACAGGGGGTTACCTCAGAAAAACTGTTTTTT.

This rearrangement joins TRBV19 to TRBJ2-2; tentatively, D is TRBD2 (5 bases). V was cut by 9 bases and J by 2 bases, with 16 bases left in between. Per germline, CDR1 LNHDA and CDR2 SQIVND (reference sequence). The CDR3 spans 15 residues. DNA of the CDR3: TGTGCCAGCGCTGGAGAGGGATATAACACCGGGGAGCTGTTTTTT. Residues: CASAGEGYNTGELFF.

The chain employs TRBV27 and TRBJ1-5; TRBD1 matches at 7 bases. The CDR3 contains 15 residues. Germline CDR1 MNHEY, CDR2 SMNVEV (reference sequence). Trimming took 2 bases from V and 1 from J; bases not matched to a gene: 2. The CDR3 nucleotides are TGTGCCAGCAGTTTAGAGGGGGCGAGCAATCAGCCCCAGCATTTT. Its protein is CASSLEGASNQPQHF.

The gene calls are TRBV28 and TRBJ1-2; D unclear. V was trimmed by 5 bases and J by 5 bases, leaving 9 bases between them. Per germline, CDR1 MDHEN and CDR2 SYDVKM. The length of the CDR3 is 12 residues. The CDR3 spells CASSRGSYGYTF. For the CDR3, the DNA is TGTGCCAGCAGTCGGGGATCTTATGGCTACACCTTC.

Only a few counts were recorded for this clone. The chain combines TRBV6-5 with TRBJ1-2; D ambiguous. CDR3 size: 14 residues. Germline CDR1 and CDR2: MNHEY and SVGAGI. Trimming stripped 0 bases from V and 2 bases from J, with 7 bases between. In DNA, the CDR3 is TGTGCCAGCAGTTACTCGAGAGGGAACTATGGCTACACCTTC. Translating gives CASSYSRGNYGYTF.

This chain links TRBV9 with TRBJ2-2; TRBD2 is a possible D gene (6 bases). The CDR3 loop spans 16 amino acids. Germline V gene sequence: CDR1 SGDLS, CDR2 YYNGEE. The V end lost 4 bases, the J end lost 6 bases, and 19 bases lay between the germline ends. The CDR3 DNA sequence: TGTGCCAGCAGCCTTAGGACTACAACTATTGCCGGGGAGCTGTTTTTT. This encodes CASSLRTTTIAGELFF. Full variable domain (remainder filled in from reference TRBV9 and TRBJ2-2): DSGVTQTPKHLITATGQRVTLRCSPRSGDLSVYWYQQSLDQGLQFLIQYYNGEERAKGNILERFSAQQFPDLHSELNLSSLELGDSALYFCASSLRTTTIAGELFFGEGSRLTVL.